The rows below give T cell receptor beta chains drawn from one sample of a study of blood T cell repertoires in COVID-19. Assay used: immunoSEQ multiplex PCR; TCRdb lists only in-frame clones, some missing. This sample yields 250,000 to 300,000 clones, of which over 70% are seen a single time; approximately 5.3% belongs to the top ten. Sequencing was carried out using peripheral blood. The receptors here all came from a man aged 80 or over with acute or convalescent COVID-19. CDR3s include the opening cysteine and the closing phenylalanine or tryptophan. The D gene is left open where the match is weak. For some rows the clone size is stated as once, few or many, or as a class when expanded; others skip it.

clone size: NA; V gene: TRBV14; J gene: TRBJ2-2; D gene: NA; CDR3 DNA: TGTGCCAGCAGCCAACTTTTCGGGATCGGGGAGCTGTTTTTT; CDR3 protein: CASSQLFGIGELFF
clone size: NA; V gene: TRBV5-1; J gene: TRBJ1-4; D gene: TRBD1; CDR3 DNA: TGCGCCAGCAGTTCGGACAGGGGGAATGAAAAACTGTTTTTT; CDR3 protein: CASSSDRGNEKLFF
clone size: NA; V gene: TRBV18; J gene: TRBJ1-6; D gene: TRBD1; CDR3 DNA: TGTGCCAGCTCAAAAGGACAGGGTATACTATCACCCCTCCACTTT; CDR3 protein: CASSKGQGILSPLHF
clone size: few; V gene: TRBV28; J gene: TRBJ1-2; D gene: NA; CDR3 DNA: TGTGCCAGCAGTTTATATCCAGGGAACTATGGCTACACCTTC; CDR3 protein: CASSLYPGNYGYTF
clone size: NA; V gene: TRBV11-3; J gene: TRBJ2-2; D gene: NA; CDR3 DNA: TGTGCCAGCCAGGGGGGCGCGGACACCGGGGAGCTGTTTTTT; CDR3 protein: CASQGGADTGELFF
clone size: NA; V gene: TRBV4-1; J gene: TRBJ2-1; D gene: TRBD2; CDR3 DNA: TGCGCCAGCAGCCCCCTCGTTGCTAGCGGGGGTTACAATGAGCAGTTCTTC; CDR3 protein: CASSPLVASGGYNEQFF
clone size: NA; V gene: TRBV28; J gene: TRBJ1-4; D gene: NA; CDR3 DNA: TGTGCCAGCAGTCCCACTCTAAAAGCGGCTGAAAAACTGTTTTTT; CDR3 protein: CASSPTLKAAEKLFF
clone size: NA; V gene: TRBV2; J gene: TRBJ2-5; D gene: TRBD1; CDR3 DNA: TGTGCCAGCAGTATCGACAGGGAAGAGACCCAGTACTTC; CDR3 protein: CASSIDREETQYF
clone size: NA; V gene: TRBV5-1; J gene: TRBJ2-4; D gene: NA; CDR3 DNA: TGCGCCAGCAGTCTAGAAGGTGGGAAGGGAGAAACCAAAAACATTCAGTACTTC; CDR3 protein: CASSLEGGKGETKNIQYF
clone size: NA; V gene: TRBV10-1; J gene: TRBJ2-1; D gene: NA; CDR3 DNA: TGCGCCAGCAGTCCAGGGAAGAGCTCCTACAATGAGCAGTTCTTC; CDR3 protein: CASSPGKSSYNEQFF
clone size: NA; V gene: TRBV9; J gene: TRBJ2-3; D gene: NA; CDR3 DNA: TGTGCCAGCAGCGTCGCCGCGGGGCGGAGCACAGATACGCAGTATTTT; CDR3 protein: CASSVAAGRSTDTQYF
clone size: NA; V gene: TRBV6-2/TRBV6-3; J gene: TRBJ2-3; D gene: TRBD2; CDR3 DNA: TGTGCCAGCAGTTACCCTGCTGTAGGCGGGAGGACCACAGATACGCAGTATTTT; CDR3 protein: CASSYPAVGGRTTDTQYF
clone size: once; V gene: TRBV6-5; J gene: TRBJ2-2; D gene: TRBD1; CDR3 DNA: TGTGCCAGCAGTTGGACAGGTGGGGAGCTGTTTTTT; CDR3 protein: CASSWTGGELFF
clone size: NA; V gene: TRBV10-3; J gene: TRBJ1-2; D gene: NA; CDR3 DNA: TGTGCCATCAGTGAGGGAGGGTTAATTGGCTACACCTTC; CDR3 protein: CAISEGGLIGYTF
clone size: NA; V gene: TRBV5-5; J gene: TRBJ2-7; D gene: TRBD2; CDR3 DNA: TGTGCCAGCAGCATGGGACTAGCAGTCGTCTACGAGCAGTACTTC; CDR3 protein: CASSMGLAVVYEQYF